This T cell receptor beta chain was recorded in a study of T cells in localized non-small cell lung cancer. Overall study findings and caveats: In adjacent lung appeared a median around 59 of the top 100 tumor clones. Tumor trailed uninvolved adjacent lung in T cell clonality, which peaked there.

Method: immunoSEQ multiplex PCR; TCRdb's copy keeps in-frame clones and lacks some. The data hold roughly 2,100 clones, with about 18% observed a single time. Details on this clone: The antigen remains unidentified.

This material consisted of lung tumor tissue, taken before any cancer treatment. The sequence came from a female donor older than 55 with stage I squamous cell lung carcinoma.

The CDR3 DNA reads TGTGCCAGCTCACCACCGTCTGGACCGGCGGGGGAAAAACTGTTTTTT. It specifies CASSPPSGPAGEKLFF. This rearrangement joins TRBV18 to TRBJ1-4; D is unresolved. This CDR3 has 16 amino acids. Germline V CDR1 and CDR2: KGHSH, LQKENI. V dropped 0 bases and J dropped 8 bases, with 16 bases sitting between them.